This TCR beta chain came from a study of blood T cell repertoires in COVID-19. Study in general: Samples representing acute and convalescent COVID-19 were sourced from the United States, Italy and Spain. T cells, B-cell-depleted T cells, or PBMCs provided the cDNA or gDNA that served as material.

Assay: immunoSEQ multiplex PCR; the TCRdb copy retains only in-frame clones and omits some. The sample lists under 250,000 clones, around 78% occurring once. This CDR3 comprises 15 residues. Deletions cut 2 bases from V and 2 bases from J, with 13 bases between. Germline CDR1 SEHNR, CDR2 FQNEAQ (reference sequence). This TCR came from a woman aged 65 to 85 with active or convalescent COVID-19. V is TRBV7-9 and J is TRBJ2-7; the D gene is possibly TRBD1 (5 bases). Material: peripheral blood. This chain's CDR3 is CASSLLGHPTYEQYF. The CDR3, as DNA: TGTGCCAGCAGCTTATTAGGACACCCCACCTACGAGCAGTACTTC.